This T cell receptor beta chain was documented in a study of T cells in Graves' hyperthyroidism and ophthalmopathy. The TCR beta CDR3 regions underwent amplification using RNA transcripts as the source. First-round RT-PCR targeting the TCR CDR3 was performed with the HTBI primer set. One entry per CDR3 protein, called by TCRdb with MiXCR from the multiplex PCR reads. Among 370,000 or so distinct CDR3 sequences listed, approximately 13% were seen once. As for this clonotype: The antigen remains undetermined.

The CDR3 has 17 residues. Germline CDR1 is SGHVS and CDR2 is FNYEAQ. With V trimmed by 5 bases and J by 3 bases, 14 bases remained unmatched. The study's findings and limits: A 13 V-J model separated ophthalmopathy from stable hyperthyroidism.

The sample was blood. V gene TRBV7-6 combines with J gene TRBJ2-3, with 7 nucleotides matching TRBD1. The TCR originated in a man aged 25 to 40 with Graves' hyperthyroidism that later progressed to Graves' ophthalmopathy. CDR3 amino acids: CASSRKTGLIETDTQYF. The CDR3 region has the DNA TGTGCCAGCAGCCGAAAGACAGGGCTAATTGAGACAGATACGCAGTATTTT.